This TCR beta chain was captured by sequencing in a study of control samples from healthy donors and cancer patients. Germline CDR1 SGHDT, CDR2 YYEEEE. The CDR3 covers 16 residues. The junction had 14 bases not matched to a gene; V was cut back by 6 bases and J by 7 bases. Assay: immunoSEQ multiplex PCR; the TCRdb copy retains only in-frame clones and omits some. The repertoire holds 50,000 to 75,000 clones, roughly 89% seen once, with 5.5% to 7% in the top ten. The V call is TRBV5-6, the J call TRBJ2-2; 8 bases match TRBD1. What was sequenced was PBMCs. The sequence was obtained from a man aged 55 to 69 with colorectal cancer. The CDR3 region has the DNA TGTGCCAGCACCGACACCGGCAGGGGGCATGGCGGGGAGCTGTTTTTT. This translates into CASTDTGRGHGGELFF.